This T cell receptor (beta chain) derives from a study of T cells in Graves' hyperthyroidism and ophthalmopathy (dated by TCRdb to between 2018 and 2021). With regard to the full study: Peripheral blood samples were taken at the time of initial diagnosis, prior to any treatment. The study also compared thyroid tissue and blood T-cell repertoires from 6 or 7 Graves' hyperthyroidism patients. Prospective prediction of ophthalmopathy was tested in an independent validation cohort of approximately 19 hyperthyroidism patients and 17 patients who later progressed to ophthalmopathy. The paper reports TCR Vbeta CDR3 sequencing of 135 peripheral blood samples: under 45 ophthalmopathy, about 75 hyperthyroidism and approximately 17 progressor patients. Following sampling, methimazole starting at 30 mg daily was given to hyperthyroidism patients, and high-dose intravenous methylprednisolone was given to ophthalmopathy patients. A discovery cohort of roughly 96 patients, roughly 45 with Graves' ophthalmopathy and 57 with stable Graves' hyperthyroidism, was used to find distinguishing TCR V-J signatures. The roughly 100 discovery patients were randomly split 7:3 into training and test sets. What the work shows at the level of the full study, not this receptor alone: Ophthalmopathy was separated from stable hyperthyroidism by a 13 V-J signature model, with approximately 85% sensitivity and just over 81% specificity obtained in cross-validation and 80%/75% obtained in testing. Most expanded thyroid clonotypes (frequency above 0.001) were also detected in blood, suggesting blood repertoires may reflect thyroid immune responses. In validation, the model predicted progression to ophthalmopathy with around 71% sensitivity and approximately 72% specificity, a median of approximately 6.5 months before onset. No statistical method was used to fix the sample size in advance, and group allocation was not hidden from the investigators.

A total of 13 residues make up the CDR3, ends included. Kept here is only the CDR3 DNA, which spans 39 bases and is read in frame from base 1. From the germline V gene, CDR1 is SGHAT and CDR2 is FQNNGV. Between the V and J ends, shortened by 6 bases and 3 bases respectively, the junction contains 8 bases. This clonotype was seen more than once but under ten times. Which antigen it targets is not known. Possible read error: a much larger clone is one base away. As the CDR3 is not closed by the conserved phenylalanine or tryptophan, this likely results from a read error. TCR beta CDR3 regions were amplified from RNA transcripts. A first-round RT-PCR of the TCR CDR3 used the HTBI primer set with the Qiagen OneStep RT-PCR kit. Libraries were constructed in a second round of multiplex PCR, after which size selection and purification were carried out. The libraries were sequenced on an Illumina HiSeq2000 using paired-end 100 bp reads. Concerning the study's data processing: SOAPnuke was used to process the raw data, removing reads that contained adapters or uncalled bases, had a mean Phred below 15, or lacked an exact match to the constant primer or identifier. High-quality paired reads were merged using COPE v1.2.5, and each unique nucleotide sequence was defined as a clonotype. Clonotypes were aligned to IMGT TRBV, TRBD and TRBJ reference segments using MiTCR v1.1. The analysis included only V-J combinations with a frequency above 0.0001, which together covered more than 98% of the repertoires. A TCS score was defined as the ratio between F50 (clonal expansion) and ExV (chaos), using BLOSUM62-based TCRdist between CDR3 peptides within each V-J. Welch's t-statistics and random forest reduced some 510 V-J features to 13, which were used in a naive Bayes classifier (R e1071). Using fastp at Q25 and MiXCR, TCRdb reprocessed the public reads and kept productive beta chains. Records with the same CDR3 protein are collapsed into one entry carrying the most frequent genes and DNA. The V and J calls follow TCRdb's processing rather than the paper's. This sample is represented by over 200,000 distinct CDR3 sequences; more than 14% of them were singletons. Of the sample, about an eighth falls within the top ten clones.

The hyperthyroidism patients were between 18 and 65 years old and newly diagnosed, with a disease duration of less than 2 months. Exclusion was applied to patients with uncontrolled infections, other autoimmune diseases, pregnancy or lactation. Diagnoses relied on clinical symptoms, serum thyroxine and TRAb, thyroid ultrasound and orbital computed tomography. Blood from progressor patients was collected at the time of first diagnosis with hyperthyroidism, before any ophthalmopathy symptoms had appeared. PBMCs were separated from 10 ml of fresh peripheral blood using Ficoll-Paque density gradient centrifugation. Progressor patients were initially diagnosed with Graves' hyperthyroidism and developed ophthalmopathy during follow-up. Total RNA was extracted using Trizol reagent, and RNA quality was assessed on an Agilent 2100 Bioanalyzer.

The specimen was blood. The V and J genes are TRBV11-2 and TRBJ1-4, with the D gene call left open. The clonotype originates from a woman in her 40s with Graves' hyperthyroidism that later progressed to Graves' ophthalmopathy. The DNA sequence is TGTGCCAGCAGTCGGCAGGCTAATGAAAAACTGTTTCTT. Its protein reads: CASSRQANEKLFL.